This T cell receptor beta chain was profiled in a study of OX40 agonist ivuxolimab in advanced cancers. For the study in its entirety: Ivuxolimab, which targeted the costimulatory receptor OX40 (CD134), was an agonistic, fully human IgG2 monoclonal antibody. Intravenous ivuxolimab was administered to patients every 2 weeks at six dose levels: 0.01, 0.1, 0.3, 1.5, 3 and 10 mg/kg. Peripheral TCRbeta sequencing was intended to test whether TCR sequence diversity was altered and clonal T-cell expansion was caused by ivuxolimab. Patients were allowed to have had prior anti-PD-1, anti-PD-L1 or anti-CTLA-4 therapy, and around 41% of the dose-escalation patients had previously received checkpoint inhibitors. Partial responses occurred in three dose-escalation patients: two with cutaneous melanoma and one with hepatocellular carcinoma. In the dose-escalation cohort, 65% to 90% of patients were male, and the mean age was approximately 64 years, with a range of 23 to 79. The paper reports the monotherapy dose-escalation portion (N of about 51 patients) of the phase I ivuxolimab trial. Among the approximately 50 dose-escalation patients, some 19 had hepatocellular carcinoma, approximately 15 melanoma, 9 renal cell carcinoma and 9 head and neck cancer. Broader findings and caveats from the paper: Low levels of normalized T-cell clonal expansion were also seen in some patients who did not respond. In the 0.1-3.0 mg/kg groups, partial responders had among the lowest normalized peripheral clonal expansion, particularly in CD8+ T cells. The antigen specificity of the clonally expanded peripheral T cells was not determined. At doses of 0.1 to 3.0 mg/kg, clonal expansion of both CD4+ and CD8+ T cells in blood was seen between baseline and week 6. After ivuxolimab, CD8+ T cells had more expanded clones than CD4+ T cells on average.

V and J are truncated by 3 bases and 5 bases respectively, leaving an intervening sequence of 10 bases. CDR3 length: 13 amino acids, cysteine to phenylalanine. Of the read, only the CDR3 DNA is kept; its 39 bases are in frame from base 1. CDR1 LNHDA and CDR2 SQIVND are derived from the germline V gene (reference sequence). For sequencing of the TCRbeta CDR3 region, genomic DNA was extracted from the sorted cells. TCRbeta CDR3 regions were sequenced using the immunoSEQ Assay. TCRdb holds this immuneACCESS table with in-frame rearrangements only. Some clones are missing; in checked studies, unresolved V genes explain under half, and the rest has no known cause. The sample table contains under 90,000 clones; only one count was recorded for around 85% of them. Of the sample, around 2.1% is held by the ten largest clones. Patients with autoimmune disease history or receiving systemic immunosuppression were excluded from the trial. Peripheral blood for TCR sequencing was drawn from every dose cohort at baseline, at cycle 4 day 1 and at cycle 7 day 1. Samples came from an open-label, multicenter, first-in-human phase I dose-escalation trial of ivuxolimab. The trial enrolled adults with locally advanced or metastatic head and neck squamous cell, hepatocellular, melanoma or renal cell carcinoma. Before TCR sequencing, CD4+ and CD8+ T cells were separately sorted from peripheral blood.

To note about this clone: Its antigen target is currently unknown. No much larger clone exists at a distance of one base, and base qualities are not known.

The sequence joins TRBV19 to TRBJ1-1; no confident D gene assignment can be made. This TCR was sampled from an adult with an advanced solid tumor such as melanoma, head and neck, liver or kidney cancer. Sequencing used CD4+ or CD8+ T cells sorted from blood, obtained in a trial of the OX40 agonist ivuxolimab. The CDR3 corresponds to CASSIGTVTEAFF. In nucleotides, the sequence is TGTGCCAGTAGTATCGGAACGGTAACTGAAGCTTTCTTT.